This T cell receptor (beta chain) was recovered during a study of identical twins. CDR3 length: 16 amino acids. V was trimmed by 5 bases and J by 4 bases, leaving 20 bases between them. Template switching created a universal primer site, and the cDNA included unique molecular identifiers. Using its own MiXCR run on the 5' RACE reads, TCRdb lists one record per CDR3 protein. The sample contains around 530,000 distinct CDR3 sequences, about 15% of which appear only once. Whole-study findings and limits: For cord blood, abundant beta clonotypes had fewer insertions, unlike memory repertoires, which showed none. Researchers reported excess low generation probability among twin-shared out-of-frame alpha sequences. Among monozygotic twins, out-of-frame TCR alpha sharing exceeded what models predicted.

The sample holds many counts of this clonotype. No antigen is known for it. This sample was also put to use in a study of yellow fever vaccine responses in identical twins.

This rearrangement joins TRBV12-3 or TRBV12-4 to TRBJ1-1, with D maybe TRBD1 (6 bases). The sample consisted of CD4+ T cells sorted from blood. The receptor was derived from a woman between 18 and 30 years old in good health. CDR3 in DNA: TGTGCCAGCAGTCTCCCGGGACACCTAAGGGGCACTGAAGCTTTCTTT. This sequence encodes CASSLPGHLRGTEAFF.